A single sample is the source of the 3 T cell receptor beta chains below, sequenced in a study of shared clonotypes between healthy human individuals. Sequencing was performed with immunoSEQ multiplex PCR; in TCRdb, only in-frame clones are kept and a portion is missing. The sample comprises roughly 1 million clones, 75% to 80% of which are singletons, and about 0.52% rests with the top ten. The specimen was memory CD4+ T cells from PBMCs. Subset defined: CD45RA-negative fraction. The receptors here all came from a man younger than 35 in good health. Some clones in this sample may be carry-over from other donors' samples.

V gene TRBV7-8 combines with J gene TRBJ1-3; D not resolved. Germline loops: CDR1 SGHVS, CDR2 FQNEAQ. The CDR3 extends over 13 amino acids. Trimming stripped 4 bases from V and 3 bases from J, with 7 bases between. The CDR3 spells CASSSQLGNTIYF. CDR3 coding DNA: TGTGCCAGCAGCTCACAGCTTGGAAACACCATATATTTT.

The chain joins TRBV5-1 to TRBJ2-7, with TRBD2 matching 8 bases. This CDR3 region has 18 residues. V shed 4 bases and J 0 bases; nucleotides not matched to a gene: 15. Germline CDR1 is SGHRS and CDR2 is YFSETQ. CDR3 protein: CASSRGDQTGTSSYEQYF. In nucleotides, the CDR3 is TGCGCCAGCAGCCGGGGGGATCAGACCGGGACTAGCTCCTACGAGCAGTACTTC.

The V call is TRBV7-2, the J call TRBJ2-5, with 8 bases fitting TRBD2. CDR3 length: 14 residues. V shed 5 bases and J 2 bases; nucleotides not matched to a gene: 4. The germline CDR1 and CDR2 sequences are SGHTA and FQGNSA. In DNA form, the CDR3 reads TGTGCCAGCAGCGCTCAGCGGGAGCAAGAGACCCAGTACTTC. Encoded protein: CASSAQREQETQYF.